These 30 T cell receptor beta chains were all obtained from the same sample, sequenced in a study of shared clonotypes between healthy human individuals. Data came from immunoSEQ multiplex PCR; TCRdb stores just in-frame clones and leaves some out. The data show under 2,000,000 clones, roughly 95% seen once. The naive CD8 subset, CD45RO-negative cells positively selected for CCR7, excluded terminally differentiated effector memory CD45RA+ cells. The specimen sequenced was naive CD8+ T cells sorted from blood. The receptors were sampled from a man between 18 and 35 years old in good health.

The chain combines TRBV2 with TRBJ2-7; D is uncertain. Germline loops: CDR1 SNHLY, CDR2 FYNNEI. V lost 2 bases, J lost 0 bases, and 8 bases lay in between. The CDR3 contains 14 residues. CDR3 coding DNA: TGTGCCAGCAGTGAACTGCCGAGCTCCTACGAGCAGTACTTC. Amino acids: CASSELPSSYEQYF. Using reference TRBV2 and TRBJ2-7 for the parts outside the CDR3, the full variable domain is EPEVTQTPSHQVTQMGQEVILRCVPISNHLYFYWYRQILGQKVEFLVSFYNNEISEKSEIFDDQFSVERPDGSNFTLKIRSTKLEDSAMYFCASSELPSSYEQYFGPGTRLTVT.

The chain uses TRBV27 and TRBJ2-5; 10 bases agree with TRBD1. The CDR3 has 18 amino acids. V trimming: 2 bases; J trimming: 3 bases; junction bases outside the gene matches: 12. Germline V gene sequence: CDR1 MNHEY, CDR2 SMNVEV (reference sequence). CDR3 DNA sequence: TGTGCCAGCAGTTTAGCCTTTACCGGGACAGGGGTCGAAGAGACCCAGTACTTC. It codes for CASSLAFTGTGVEETQYF.

The chain has TRBV7-9 and TRBJ2-3; D gene ambiguous. This CDR3 has 14 amino acids. CDR1 SEHNR and CDR2 FQNEAQ come from the germline V gene (reference sequence). Trimming removed 6 bases from V and 3 bases from J, with 13 bases in between. CDR3 bases: TGTGCCAGCAGTTTCATGGACGGGACAGATACGCAGTATTTT. Translating gives CASSFMDGTDTQYF. The whole variable domain, remainder taken from reference TRBV7-9 and TRBJ2-3, is DTGVSQNPRHKITKRGQNVTFRCDPISEHNRLYWYRQTLGQGPEFLTYFQNEAQLEKSRLLSDRFSAERPKGSFSTLEIQRTEQGDSAMYLCASSFMDGTDTQYFGPGTRLTVL.

This clone was counted between two and nine times. J is TRBJ1-5 and V is TRBV21-1. TRBV21-1 is marked as a pseudogene. The length of the CDR3 is 13 residues. The chain's CDR3 is CASNQGGNQPQHF. The CDR3 coding sequence is TGTGCCAGCAATCAGGGAGGGAATCAGCCCCAGCATTTT.

The V call is TRBV5-4, the J call TRBJ1-1, with D tentatively TRBD1 (5 bases). CDR1 SGHNT and CDR2 YYREEE come from the germline V gene (reference sequence). V was trimmed by 0 bases and J by 2 bases, leaving 11 bases between them. The CDR3 contains 15 residues. As DNA, the CDR3 is TGTGCCAGCAGCTTGGGGGGACTAGGTAACACTGAAGCTTTCTTT. Protein: CASSLGGLGNTEAFF. The full variable domain, in which reference TRBV5-4 and TRBJ1-1 provide the parts outside the CDR3, is ETGVTQSPTHLIKTRGQQVTLRCSSQSGHNTVSWYQQALGQGPQFIFQYYREEENGRGNFPPRFSGLQFPNYSSELNVNALELDDSALYLCASSLGGLGNTEAFFGQGTRLTVV.

About this clone: This same CDR3 is encoded by further DNA sequences in the sample. V usage is TRBV9 and J usage is TRBJ2-3; TRBD2 matches at 12 bases. The CDR3 runs to 16 residues. V shed 2 bases and J 3 bases; nucleotides not matched to a gene: 4. Germline V CDR1 and CDR2: SGDLS, YYNGEE. The CDR3 nucleotides are TGTGCCAGCAGCGTCCTAGCGGGAGGGCCGACAGATACGCAGTATTTT. Residues: CASSVLAGGPTDTQYF.

The chain combines TRBV5-1 with TRBJ2-5; TRBD1 agrees at 8 bases. V gave up 9 bases and J gave up 3 bases; unmatched junction bases: 4. The CDR3 sequence is 12 residues long. CDR1 and CDR2 from the germline V gene are SGHRS and YFSETQ. CDR3 region: CATRGLEETQYF. In DNA form, the CDR3 reads TGCGCCACCAGGGGGCTGGAAGAGACCCAGTACTTC.

The gene calls are TRBV6-5 and TRBJ2-5; 8 nucleotides line up with TRBD2. Trimming took 0 bases from V and 4 from J; bases not matched to a gene: 4. This CDR3 has 15 residues. Germline V lookup: CDR1 MNHEY, CDR2 SVGAGI. The CDR3 nucleotides read TGTGCCAGCAGTTACTCCGGGACTAGAGTAGAGACCCAGTACTTC. Its translation is CASSYSGTRVETQYF.

This clone has a single count. J is TRBJ2-2 and V is TRBV30; 10 positions match TRBD2. The CDR3 loop spans 15 amino acids. Germline V gene sequence: CDR1 GTSNPN, CDR2 SVGIG (reference sequence). V gave up 3 bases and J gave up 5 bases; unmatched junction bases: 6. The CDR3 reads CAWRQAGGLTGELFF. The CDR3 DNA is TGTGCCTGGAGGCAAGCGGGGGGGCTTACCGGGGAGCTGTTTTTT.

The V and J genes are TRBV6-5 and TRBJ2-3, with TRBD2 identical over 8 bases. V shed 2 bases and J 2 bases; nucleotides not matched to a gene: 3. The CDR3 is made up of 15 amino acids. Germline V lookup: CDR1 MNHEY, CDR2 SVGAGI. CDR3 nucleotides: TGTGCCAGCAGTTACGCTAGCGGGCCCACAGATACGCAGTATTTT. It encodes CASSYASGPTDTQYF.

This clone came up once. The gene calls are TRBV19 and TRBJ1-2; TRBD1 aligns across 8 bases. V shed 3 bases and J 4 bases; nucleotides not matched to a gene: 4. Germline V lookup: CDR1 LNHDA, CDR2 SQIVND (reference sequence). This CDR3 spans 14 amino acids. The CDR3 DNA reads as TGTGCCAGTAGTATGGACAGGGAAGGCTATGGCTACACCTTC. This gives the protein CASSMDREGYGYTF.

J is TRBJ2-7 and V is TRBV7-3, with D possibly matching TRBD1 (5 bases). The CDR3 spans 17 residues. Trimming stripped 2 bases from V and 0 bases from J, with 17 bases between. Germline CDR1 SGHTA, CDR2 FQGTGA. This CDR3 reads CASSLSVWGRGSYEQYF. In DNA, the CDR3 is TGTGCCAGCAGCTTATCTGTTTGGGGAAGGGGCTCCTACGAGCAGTACTTC.

This clone was recorded once. The chain joins TRBV4-1 to TRBJ2-1; no reliable D call. With 0 bases removed from V and 2 bases from J, the gap between germline ends came to 5 bases. The CDR3 consists of 14 residues. Germline CDR1 and CDR2: MGHRA and YSYEKL. CDR3 loop: CASSQDRTYNEQFF. CDR3 nucleotide sequence: TGCGCCAGCAGCCAAGATCGGACCTACAATGAGCAGTTCTTC.

The rearrangement uses TRBV4-3 and TRBJ2-1; D ambiguous. V lost 2 bases and J 2 bases, leaving 10 bases between the germline ends. Germline CDR1 and CDR2: LGHNA and YSLEER. This CDR3 is built from 15 residues. In DNA, the CDR3 is TGCGCCAGCAGCCAAAGACTCGATCCCTACAATGAGCAGTTCTTC. It yields the protein CASSQRLDPYNEQFF.

The chain is built from TRBV28 and TRBJ1-2; no clear D. V was pared by 3 bases and J by 4 bases, with 9 bases between. This CDR3 is 13 amino acids long. CDR1 and CDR2 from the germline V gene are MDHEN and SYDVKM. DNA for the CDR3: TGTGCCAGCAGTTTGTTGGAGGGCTATGGCTACACCTTC. This encodes CASSLLEGYGYTF.

The chain couples TRBV19 to TRBJ1-1; D is ambiguous. Germline V lookup: CDR1 LNHDA, CDR2 SQIVND (reference sequence). Trimming removed 2 bases from V and 0 bases from J, with 4 bases in between. The CDR3 runs 13 residues. DNA of the CDR3: TGTGCCAGTAGTATATGGGTGAACACTGAAGCTTTCTTT. It specifies CASSIWVNTEAFF.

This chain links TRBV27 with TRBJ2-2, with 11 bases lining up with TRBD1. V dropped 7 bases and J dropped 6; count of bases not matched to a gene: 4. This CDR3 contains 14 residues. Germline V gene data show CDR1 as MNHEY and CDR2 as SMNVEV (reference sequence). In DNA, the CDR3 is TGTGCCAGCACGGGACAGGGGGAAGCCGGGGAGCTGTTTTTT. This gives the protein CASTGQGEAGELFF.

The chain uses TRBV4-2 and TRBJ2-6; no reliable D call. The CDR3 totals 15 residues. Germline values: CDR1 LGHNA, CDR2 YNFKEQ. With 4 bases removed from V and 4 bases from J, the gap between germline ends came to 11 bases. The CDR3 spells CASSPSPAGANVLTF. DNA of the CDR3: TGTGCCAGCAGCCCGAGCCCCGCGGGGGCCAACGTCCTGACTTTC.

V is TRBV5-6 and J is TRBJ2-3; 7 nucleotides agree with TRBD2. This CDR3 region has 16 residues. Germline loops: CDR1 SGHDT, CDR2 YYEEEE. Trimming at V came to 4 bases and at J to 7 bases, leaving 15 bases not matched to a gene. CDR3 sequence reads: CASSPAEGGPLHTQYF. CDR3 nucleotides: TGTGCCAGCAGCCCGGCAGAGGGAGGGCCTCTACATACGCAGTATTTT. Complete variable domain (other parts from reference TRBV5-6 and TRBJ2-3): DAGVTQSPTHLIKTRGQQVTLRCSPKSGHDTVSWYQQALGQGPQFIFQYYEEEERQRGNFPDRFSGHQFPNYSSELNVNALLLGDSALYLCASSPAEGGPLHTQYFGPGTRLTVL.

The CDR3 sequence is CASSQTRGSYYEQYF. Written as DNA, the CDR3 is TGTGCCAGCAGCCAGACCCGGGGCAGTTACTACGAGCAGTACTTC. This chain uses TRBV13 with TRBJ2-7; tentatively, D is TRBD1 or TRBD2 (5 bases each). Germline V gene lookup returns CDR1 PRHDT and CDR2 FYEKMQ (reference sequence). Trimming removed 5 bases at V and 3 bases at J, with 17 bases between. The CDR3 has 15 residues.

This chain joins TRBV14 and TRBJ1-1; 8 bases are a match to TRBD1. This CDR3 region has 14 residues. J lost 0 bases, V lost 5 bases, and 2 bases had no gene match. Per germline, CDR1 SGHDN and CDR2 FVKESK. The CDR3 loop reads CASSLTGVNTEAFF. In DNA, the CDR3 is TGTGCCAGCAGCTTGACAGGGGTGAACACTGAAGCTTTCTTT.

CDR3: CASSQYPGYNEQFF. CDR3 bases: TGCGCCAGCAGCCAGTACCCCGGCTACAATGAGCAGTTCTTC. The V and J genes are TRBV4-3 and TRBJ2-1, with unresolved D. The CDR3 sequence is 14 residues long. Germline V lookup: CDR1 LGHNA, CDR2 YSLEER. The ends were cut back, 3 bases at V and 3 bases at J, with 9 bases in the middle.

The chain has TRBV7-8 and TRBJ1-4, with a weak D call TRBD1 (6 bases). V gave up 6 bases and J gave up 3 bases, with 20 bases separating them. CDR3 length: 17 residues. Germline assignment: CDR1 SGHVS and CDR2 FQNEAQ. The CDR3, as DNA: TGTGCCAGCAGTAGGGCAGGGGATTATGGGGCTAATGAAAAACTGTTTTTT. Translating gives CASSRAGDYGANEKLFF.

The chain uses TRBV19 and TRBJ2-1; TRBD2 matches 12 bases. CDR1 is LNHDA and CDR2 is SQIVND in the germline V gene (reference sequence). The trim removed 6 bases at V and 7 bases at J, leaving 13 bases unmatched. The CDR3 is made up of 17 amino acids. The CDR3: CASSPFLLAGGPNEQFF. For the CDR3, the DNA is TGTGCCAGTAGCCCATTCCTCCTAGCGGGAGGGCCAAATGAGCAGTTCTTC.

The V and J genes are TRBV7-9 and TRBJ1-5; a possible D gene is TRBD1 (5 bases). The CDR3 totals 14 residues. Germline-derived CDR1 and CDR2 are SEHNR and FQNEAQ (reference sequence). With 3 bases removed from V and 5 bases from J, the gap between germline ends came to 11 bases. The chain's CDR3 is CASSLVGADQPQHF. The CDR3 DNA reads as TGTGCCAGCAGCTTGGTAGGGGCGGATCAGCCCCAGCATTTT.

CDR3 sequence: CASSSGLAHEQYF. The CDR3 DNA reads as TGTGCCAGCAGCTCAGGACTAGCTCACGAGCAGTACTTC. This sequence joins TRBV7-9 and TRBJ2-7; 8 nucleotides match TRBD2. Germline assignment: CDR1 SEHNR and CDR2 FQNEAQ (reference sequence). Trimming at V came to 4 bases and at J to 5 bases, leaving 4 bases not matched to a gene. CDR3 size: 13 residues. Based on the CDR3 plus reference TRBV7-9 and TRBJ2-7, the full variable domain is DTGVSQNPRHKITKRGQNVTFRCDPISEHNRLYWYRQTLGQGPEFLTYFQNEAQLEKSRLLSDRFSAERPKGSFSTLEIQRTEQGDSAMYLCASSSGLAHEQYFGPGTRLTVT.

A word on this clone: The sample holds other DNA sequences that translate to the same CDR3. V is TRBV19 and J is TRBJ2-7, with TRBD1 matching over 7 bases. This CDR3 is built from 14 residues. The V gene's germline CDR1 is LNHDA and CDR2 SQIVND (reference sequence). J lost 2 bases, V lost 1 base, and 2 bases had no gene match. CDR3 protein: CASSIGGTAYEQYF. The CDR3 DNA reads TGTGCCAGTAGTATAGGAGGGACAGCCTACGAGCAGTACTTC.

This clone was found a few times. The same CDR3 is also encoded by other DNA sequences in this sample. The rearrangement joins TRBV5-1 to TRBJ2-7, with 8 bases matching TRBD2. Germline V gene data show CDR1 as SGHRS and CDR2 as YFSETQ. With 1 base clipped from V and 2 bases from J, the junction kept 2 bases outside the gene matches. The length of the CDR3 is 14 residues. CDR3 sequence reads: CASSLTSGTYEQYF. CDR3 nucleotide sequence: TGCGCCAGCAGCTTGACTAGCGGAACCTACGAGCAGTACTTC.

The chain carries TRBV2 and TRBJ1-2; a possible D gene is TRBD1 (5 bases). Germline V gene lookup returns CDR1 SNHLY and CDR2 FYNNEI. V lost 3 bases and J lost 7, with 12 bases in between. The CDR3 has 13 amino acids. CDR3 in amino acids: CASSEPGSFGYTF. CDR3 coding DNA: TGTGCCAGCAGTGAGCCAGGGTCCTTTGGCTACACCTTC. Variable domain in full (rest from reference TRBV2 and TRBJ1-2): EPEVTQTPSHQVTQMGQEVILRCVPISNHLYFYWYRQILGQKVEFLVSFYNNEISEKSEIFDDQFSVERPDGSNFTLKIRSTKLEDSAMYFCASSEPGSFGYTFGSGTRLTVV.

The V gene is TRBV5-1, the J gene TRBJ2-1, with TRBD1 matching over 7 bases. The CDR3 has 15 amino acids. The trim removed 4 bases at V and 3 bases at J, leaving 7 bases unmatched. Germline-derived CDR1 and CDR2 are SGHRS and YFSETQ. CDR3 amino acids: CASSKTGILYNEQFF. The CDR3 DNA follows: TGCGCCAGCAGCAAGACAGGGATACTCTACAATGAGCAGTTCTTC.